The entry below describes one T cell receptor beta chain. As yet, its antigen is unknown. Constant-segment primers were used for 5'RACE, and the resulting TCR alpha and TCR beta cDNA libraries carried sample barcodes and UMIs. TCRdb processed the 5' RACE reads anew with MiXCR; each CDR3 protein has one entry. The data show under 300,000 distinct CDR3 sequences, with more than 15% seen just once and roughly 23% held by the top ten. These data come from a study of T-cell memory formation after mild COVID-19. Study-level results: Within pre-infection memory, some responding clones were found, suggesting cross-reactive memory joined. For second-wave clones that peaked at day 37, SARS-CoV-2 specificity went unverified.

This CDR3 comprises 15 residues. CDR1 is MNHEY, CDR2 SVGAGI, per germline. V lost 0 bases to trimming and J lost 8 bases; unmatched junction nucleotides: 8. The origin of this receptor is a man younger than 35 who had mild COVID-19 (a few samples of this study predate the infection). Cell type and time point are not known. Sequences were obtained from PBMCs or a T cell subset sorted from them (not recorded which). This sequence joins TRBV6-5 and TRBJ2-7, with 9 bases matching TRBD1. Here the CDR3 reads CASSYSWTGELKQYF. DNA for the CDR3: TGTGCCAGCAGTTACTCTTGGACAGGGGAGCTCAAGCAGTACTTC.